The 25 T cell receptor beta chains below all came from one sample that was sequenced in a study of blood T cell repertoires in COVID-19. Produced via immunoSEQ multiplex PCR; TCRdb's table is partial and in-frame only. This repertoire shows 70,000 to 80,000 clones, around 86% found once; its top ten account for about an eighth. The specimen sequenced was peripheral blood. The receptors come from a woman aged 55-70 years with acute or convalescent COVID-19.

The chain is built from TRBV7-8 and TRBJ2-5, with D maybe TRBD1 (5 bases). The germline gives CDR1 SGHVS, CDR2 FQNEAQ. The CDR3 consists of 14 residues. Trimming pared 5 bases from V and 3 bases from J, leaving 13 bases between. The CDR3 loop is CASSRRVPKETQYF. CDR3 in DNA: TGTGCCAGCAGCCGCAGGGTCCCGAAAGAGACCCAGTACTTC.

The V call is TRBV5-1, the J call TRBJ2-7; TRBD1 matches at 7 bases. Trimming removed 4 bases from V and 6 bases from J; junction bases left unmatched: 4. The CDR3 is made up of 12 amino acids. The germline V gene has CDR1 SGHRS and CDR2 YFSETQ. This CDR3 reads CASSPKGAEQYF. The CDR3 nucleotides are TGCGCCAGCAGCCCCAAGGGGGCCGAGCAGTACTTC.

The rearrangement links TRBV4-1 to TRBJ1-5; D gene unclear. The ends were cut back, 0 bases at V and 7 bases at J, with 7 bases in the middle. Germline V lookup: CDR1 MGHRA, CDR2 YSYEKL. There are 13 residues in the CDR3. The CDR3 region has the DNA TGCGCCAGCAGCCAAGAGGAGGGACAGCCCCAGCATTTT. Amino acid sequence: CASSQEEGQPQHF.

The CDR3 nucleotides are TGTGCCAGCAGGGGAGCAGGGGAAGTCACTAATGAAAAACTGTTTTTT. Protein product: CASRGAGEVTNEKLFF. This chain uses TRBV27 with TRBJ1-4; weak D call: TRBD1 (6 bases). The CDR3 length is 16 residues. The V gene lost 6 bases and the J gene lost 2 bases, with 16 bases spanning the gap. Germline V lookup: CDR1 MNHEY, CDR2 SMNVEV (reference sequence).

This chain uses TRBV28 with TRBJ1-5; 8 bases fit TRBD1. With V trimmed by 6 bases and J by 5 bases, 9 bases remained unmatched. This CDR3 spans 15 amino acids. CDR1 is MDHEN and CDR2 is SYDVKM in the germline V gene. CDR3 residues: CASRNDPGGDQPQHF. CDR3 nucleotides: TGTGCCAGCAGAAATGACCCAGGGGGCGATCAGCCCCAGCATTTT.

V gene TRBV10-1 combines with J gene TRBJ2-3; D might be TRBD2 (6 bases). V lost 0 bases and J lost 9, with 10 bases in between. The CDR3 sequence is 13 residues long. The germline gives CDR1 WNHNN, CDR2 SYGVQD (reference sequence). The CDR3 spells CASSESGAGTQYF. CDR3 bases: TGCGCCAGCAGTGAGTCCGGGGCGGGGACGCAGTATTTT.

This clone was seen only once. The chain combines TRBV6-5 with TRBJ1-1, with D maybe TRBD1 (5 bases). This CDR3 has 14 residues. V dropped 6 bases and J dropped 1 base, with 12 bases sitting between them. Germline V gene lookup returns CDR1 MNHEY and CDR2 SVGAGI. The DNA for the CDR3 is TGTGCCAGCAGCTTACCGACAGAGAACACTGAAGCTTTCTTT. The encoded protein is CASSLPTENTEAFF.

The V and J genes are TRBV6-5 and TRBJ2-7; 8 nucleotides match TRBD1. Germline CDR1 MNHEY, CDR2 SVGAGI. The V gene end was trimmed by 5 bases and the J gene end by 2 bases; junction bases not matched to a gene: 5. The CDR3 is 14 amino acids. CDR3 in DNA: TGTGCCAGCAGTCAGCAGGGGGCCCCCTACGAGCAGTACTTC. This codes for CASSQQGAPYEQYF.

The V call is TRBV19, the J call TRBJ2-1, with D unclear. In germline, CDR1 is LNHDA, CDR2 SQIVND (reference sequence). CDR3 size: 15 residues. The ends were cut back, 0 bases at V and 7 bases at J, with 13 bases in the middle. In nucleotides, the CDR3 is TGTGCCAGTAGTATAGAATCTCTAGTTGGTAATGAGCAGTTCTTC. It translates to CASSIESLVGNEQFF.

This chain links TRBV15 with TRBJ1-5, with TRBD1 matching 12 bases. The germline V gene encodes CDR1 LNHNV and CDR2 YYDKDF (reference sequence). Trimming removed 5 bases from V and 6 bases from J; junction bases left unmatched: 11. This CDR3 has 17 amino acids. For the CDR3, the DNA is TGTGCCACCAGCTCCCGGGACAGGGGGCCTCTTATTCAGCCCCAGCATTTT. It codes for CATSSRDRGPLIQPQHF.

V is TRBV6-1 and J is TRBJ1-3, with D perhaps TRBD1 (5 bases). Trimming removed 2 bases at V and 0 bases at J, with 14 bases between. The CDR3 covers 17 residues. Looked up from germline, CDR1 is MNHNS and CDR2 is SASEGT. The CDR3 region has the DNA TGTGCCAGCAGTGAATTTGGGGCGGCTTTCTCTGGAAACACCATATATTTT. Residues: CASSEFGAAFSGNTIYF.

This chain connects TRBV7-2 to TRBJ2-7; possible D gene TRBD2, 7 bases. This CDR3 contains 15 residues. Germline V CDR1 and CDR2: SGHTA, FQGNSA. Trimming removed 5 bases at V and 5 bases at J, with 19 bases between. The CDR3 sequence is CASSLYGGGGHEQYF. The CDR3 coding sequence is TGTGCCAGCAGCCTATATGGCGGGGGCGGGCACGAGCAGTACTTC.

The rearrangement uses TRBV4-1 and TRBJ2-1, with a weak D call TRBD2 (5 bases). The germline gives CDR1 MGHRA, CDR2 YSYEKL. The CDR3 extends over 13 amino acids. V lost 1 base and J lost 7, with 8 bases in between. The CDR3 region is CASSQVQRNEQFF. In DNA, the CDR3 is TGCGCCAGCAGCCAAGTCCAGCGGAATGAGCAGTTCTTC.

The chain joins TRBV5-1 to TRBJ2-2; 15 nucleotides match TRBD2. The ends lost 6 bases at V and 0 bases at J; junction bases unmatched: 3. The germline gives CDR1 SGHRS, CDR2 YFSETQ. CDR3 length: 17 residues. CDR3 in amino acids: CASTGTSGGTNTGELFF. CDR3 nucleotides: TGCGCCAGCACCGGGACTAGCGGGGGGACGAACACCGGGGAGCTGTTTTTT. Supplemented by reference TRBV5-1 and TRBJ2-2, the full variable domain reads KAGVTQTPRYLIKTRGQQVTLSCSPISGHRSVSWYQQTPGQGLQFLFEYFSETQRNKGNFPGRFSGRQFSNSRSEMNVSTLELGDSALYLCASTGTSGGTNTGELFFGEGSRLTVL.

The genes are TRBV11-3 and TRBJ1-3; D call uncertain. CDR1 and CDR2 (germline): SGHNT, YENEEA. Trimming took 2 bases from V and 4 from J, leaving 6 bases between them. This CDR3 comprises 13 residues. The DNA of the CDR3 is TGTGCCAGCAGCTTAAATCCGGGAAACACCATATATTTT. As protein: CASSLNPGNTIYF.

The chain links TRBV2 to TRBJ2-2; 7 positions match TRBD1. Per the germline V gene, CDR1 is SNHLY and CDR2 is FYNNEI. V lost 5 bases and J lost 6; bases outside the gene matches: 3. The CDR3 loop spans 13 amino acids. The CDR3 loop reads CASSSQGAGELFF. Written as DNA, the CDR3 is TGTGCCAGCAGTAGTCAGGGGGCCGGGGAGCTGTTTTTT.

This clone turned up a few times. The rearrangement joins TRBV10-3 to TRBJ2-5, with D hard to call. V was cut by 3 bases and J by 5 bases, with 10 bases left in between. The germline CDR1 and CDR2 sequences are ENHRY and SYGVKD. The CDR3 is 13 amino acids. CDR3 amino acids: CAISDSNAETQYF. The CDR3 DNA reads as TGTGCCATCAGTGATAGCAATGCCGAGACCCAGTACTTC.

This chain links TRBV5-1 with TRBJ1-3; TRBD1 aligns across 9 bases. In germline, CDR1 is SGHRS, CDR2 YFSETQ. The J segment lost 2 bases and the V segment lost 4 bases, leaving 4 bases of the junction unmatched. The CDR3 is made up of 15 amino acids. The CDR3 region has the DNA TGCGCCAGCAGCCCCGGGACAGGGACTGGAAACACCATATATTTT. Translated: CASSPGTGTGNTIYF.

V usage is TRBV7-8 and J usage is TRBJ2-1; 10 positions agree with TRBD2. V shed 1 base and J 8 bases; nucleotides not matched to a gene: 5. Germline lookup yields CDR1 SGHVS and CDR2 FQNEAQ. The CDR3 has 15 residues. The CDR3 sequence is CASSLGTSGEHEQFF. For the CDR3, the DNA is TGTGCCAGCAGCTTAGGGACTAGCGGTGAGCATGAGCAGTTCTTC.

This chain joins TRBV15 and TRBJ1-1, with D possibly being TRBD1 (5 bases). Per germline, CDR1 LNHNV and CDR2 YYDKDF (reference sequence). The CDR3 is made up of 16 amino acids. V was cut by 1 base and J by 1 base, with 13 bases left in between. In DNA form, the CDR3 reads TGTGCCACCAGCAGAGGGGGCAGGCCCGGGAACACTGAAGCTTTCTTT. Translating gives CATSRGGRPGNTEAFF.

Only one count was recorded for this clone. The chain employs TRBV27 and TRBJ2-5; no clear D gene. Trimming pared 3 bases from V and 5 bases from J, leaving 16 bases between. The V gene's germline CDR1 is MNHEY and CDR2 SMNVEV (reference sequence). This CDR3 is 15 amino acids long. This CDR3 is CASSFILDGTETQYF. DNA of the CDR3: TGTGCCAGCAGTTTTATTTTAGATGGTACGGAGACCCAGTACTTC.

This rearrangement joins TRBV12-3 or TRBV12-4 to TRBJ1-3; 7 bases align to TRBD1. V was pared by 6 bases and J by 4 bases, with 3 bases of the junction left unmatched. This CDR3 spans 13 amino acids. CDR3 nucleotide sequence: TGTGCCAGCAGACGGGGACAGGGAAACACCATATATTTT. Its protein product is CASRRGQGNTIYF.

This clone was seen only once. This chain uses TRBV5-1 with TRBJ2-1, with D tentatively TRBD2 (5 bases). The ends were cut back, 7 bases at V and 4 bases at J, with 15 bases in the middle. CDR1 and CDR2 from the germline V gene are SGHRS and YFSETQ. The CDR3 covers 14 residues. The CDR3 region is CASQARVNYNEQFF. The CDR3 DNA is TGCGCCAGCCAAGCGAGGGTAAATTACAATGAGCAGTTCTTC. The full variable domain, in which reference TRBV5-1 and TRBJ2-1 provide the parts outside the CDR3, is KAGVTQTPRYLIKTRGQQVTLSCSPISGHRSVSWYQQTPGQGLQFLFEYFSETQRNKGNFPGRFSGRQFSNSRSEMNVSTLELGDSALYLCASQARVNYNEQFFGPGTRLTVL.

The chain joins TRBV6-5 to TRBJ2-3; maybe TRBD2 (5 bases). Looked up from germline, CDR1 is MNHEY and CDR2 is SVGAGI. The CDR3 runs to 13 residues. The V gene lost 11 bases and the J gene lost 0 bases, with 12 bases spanning the gap. CDR3 sequence: CAGSSGSTDTQYF. The CDR3 DNA reads as TGTGCCGGATCCAGCGGTAGCACAGATACGCAGTATTTT.

The gene calls are TRBV2 and TRBJ2-5; 12 bases are shared with TRBD1. This CDR3 spans 15 amino acids. Germline V gene data show CDR1 as SNHLY and CDR2 as FYNNEI. Trimming cost V 4 bases and J 0 bases; bases outside gene matches: 0. This CDR3 reads CASSGDRGHQETQYF. The CDR3 nucleotides read TGTGCCAGCAGTGGGGACAGGGGGCACCAAGAGACCCAGTACTTC. Full variable domain (rest looked up from reference TRBV2 and TRBJ2-5): EPEVTQTPSHQVTQMGQEVILRCVPISNHLYFYWYRQILGQKVEFLVSFYNNEISEKSEIFDDQFSVERPDGSNFTLKIRSTKLEDSAMYFCASSGDRGHQETQYFGPGTRLLVL.